The clone carrying this TCR beta chain was detected ten times or more. The antigen remains undetermined. Each cDNA molecule carried a unique molecular identifier. TCRdb redid the calling of the 5' RACE reads with MiXCR, one entry per CDR3 protein. In the table there are about 76,000 distinct CDR3 sequences, around a sixth of which are singletons. The sample belongs to a study of early T cells in non-severe SARS-CoV-2 infection. Study background: It was bulk RNA from unsorted whole blood that was sequenced, and the chains were unpaired. Study-wide results and caveats: Matches to VDJdb favored anti-spike CD8 responses and missed private and CD4 specificities.

V dropped 3 bases and J dropped 7 bases, with 15 bases sitting between them. The CDR3 loop spans 15 amino acids. Germline CDR1 SEHNR, CDR2 FQNEAQ (reference sequence). V is TRBV7-9 and J is TRBJ1-4, with D possibly TRBD1 on 6 matching bases. This TCR was sampled from an adult who was a healthcare worker with PCR-confirmed SARS-CoV-2 infection or an uninfected control (not recorded which). Sequencing used whole blood. The CDR3 bases are TGTGCCAGCAGCTTGTTCGGGGGCGCGGGTGAAAAACTGTTTTTT. This translates into CASSLFGGAGEKLFF.